This T cell receptor (beta chain) appears in the sequencing data of a study of blood T cells in healthy people across ages. Overall study results and limits: Diversity of TCR beta per million T cells declined in a roughly linear way with age.

Of note for this clonotype: Its specificity is unknown.

The authors ran a second PCR of 7 to 11 cycles using a sample-barcoded 5' primer and a J-beta primer mix. A single record per CDR3 protein comes from TCRdb applying MiXCR to the 5' RACE reads. The sample has some 900,000 distinct CDR3 sequences; roughly 50% are singletons. Germline trimming cut 0 bases from V and 4 bases from J; bases unmatched to any gene: 8. The CDR3 is 15 residues long. Germline V gene sequence: CDR1 DFQATT, CDR2 SNEGSKA (reference sequence). Peripheral blood was drawn, 7.5 to 10 milliliters per donor. No fewer than 5.5 micrograms of total RNA were isolated from every sample. Sequenced sample: blood. The rearrangement links TRBV20-1 to TRBJ2-7, with 8 bases matching TRBD2. This clonotype was sampled from a man aged 25-45 years in good health. For the CDR3, the DNA is TGCAGTGCTAGAGATATAGCGGGGAAGTTGTACGAGCAGTACTTC. Amino acids: CSARDIAGKLYEQYF.